This T cell receptor (beta chain) came from a study of blood T cell repertoires in COVID-19. Across the study: PBMCs, B-cell-depleted T cells, or T cells were the source of the cDNA or gDNA that made up the material.

The assay was immunoSEQ multiplex PCR, and TCRdb's table has in-frame clones only and misses some. The table has around 150,000 clones, roughly 74% seen once. CDR3 length: 17 amino acids. Germline V gene sequence: CDR1 SGHAT, CDR2 FQNNGV. Trimming left V 7 bases short and J 1 base short, with 17 bases between. This sequence was found in a woman aged 80 or over with acute or convalescent COVID-19. Sequenced input: peripheral blood. The rearrangement links TRBV11-2 to TRBJ2-6; possible D gene TRBD1, 5 bases. Here the CDR3 reads CASTPLPDSSGANVLTF. CDR3 DNA: TGTGCCAGCACTCCCCTTCCCGACAGTTCTGGGGCCAACGTCCTGACTTTC.